This T cell receptor beta chain is drawn from a study of T cell responses to AZD1222 COVID-19 vaccine. Overall study results and limits: Of the AZD1222 recipients, only five to seven were seropositive at baseline. Donors skewed white British and female; clonal diversity was possibly underestimated.

Of note for this clone: Its antigen remains unknown.

Repertoires were generated with immunoSEQ multiplex PCR, while TCRdb's copy carries only in-frame clones and drops some. The table lists approximately 76,000 clones, around nine tenths of them singletons. Germline V gene sequence: CDR1 SGHRS, CDR2 YFSETQ. V shed 1 base and J shed 4 bases, with 9 bases lying between them. CDR3 length: 13 amino acids. The sample consisted of peripheral blood, taken on day 0 of MenACWY control vaccination. The rearrangement links TRBV5-1 to TRBJ2-7; D call uncertain. This TCR was sampled from an adult in good health. The CDR3 region is CASSLLNDYEQYF. The CDR3 DNA follows: TGCGCCAGCAGCTTGTTGAACGATTACGAGCAGTACTTC.